This T cell receptor (beta chain) was sequenced in a study of blood T cell repertoires in COVID-19. Study details: Samples taken during acute and convalescent COVID-19 were collected in the United States, Italy and Spain. Sources were T cells, B-cell-depleted T cells, or PBMCs; the material itself was cDNA or gDNA.

Germline CDR1 reads MDHEN; CDR2 reads SYDVKM. The CDR3 is made up of 13 amino acids. V was pared by 6 bases and J by 8 bases, with 4 bases of the junction left unmatched. Study processing details: For nucleated cells, counts were estimated from reference gene primer amplification. Profiling relied on immunoSEQ multiplex PCR, and the TCRdb table lists in-frame clones only, not all of them. That table furnishes V, J and clone size, whereas the DNA furnished D and trimming. This sample yields some 40,000 clones, of which 88% are seen a single time; approximately 32% belongs to the top ten. V gene TRBV28 combines with J gene TRBJ2-2; 9 nucleotides match TRBD1. What was sequenced was peripheral blood. The sequence came from a man in his sixties or seventies with active COVID-19. The CDR3 loop reads CASRHRGPGELFF. CDR3 bases: TGTGCCAGCAGGCACAGGGGGCCAGGGGAGCTGTTTTTT.